This TCR beta chain emerged from a study of blood T cell repertoires in COVID-19. About the research overall: The samples span acute and convalescent COVID-19 from the United States, Italy and Spain. PBMCs, B-cell-depleted T cells, or T cells were the source of the cDNA or gDNA that made up the material.

Per the study methods: Estimation of nucleated cell counts was performed using reference gene primer amplification. Method: immunoSEQ multiplex PCR; TCRdb's copy keeps in-frame clones and lacks some. V, J and clone size derive from that table, while D and trimming were established from the DNA sequence. Here the sample spans a few hundred thousand clones, 80% to 90% being singletons. This clonotype originated in a woman aged 30 to 39 with active or convalescent COVID-19. The sample comprised peripheral blood.

CDR3 amino acids: CASSQGAGGGQPQHF. CDR3 DNA: TGTGCCAGCAGCCAAGGCGCAGGGGGCGGTCAGCCCCAGCATTTT. The chain carries TRBV3-1 (or the pseudogene TRBV3-2) and TRBJ1-5; 8 positions agree with TRBD1. The CDR3 contains 15 residues. CDR1 LGHDT and CDR2 YNNKEL come from the germline V gene (reference sequence). Trimming took 1 base from V and 6 from J; bases not matched to a gene: 5.